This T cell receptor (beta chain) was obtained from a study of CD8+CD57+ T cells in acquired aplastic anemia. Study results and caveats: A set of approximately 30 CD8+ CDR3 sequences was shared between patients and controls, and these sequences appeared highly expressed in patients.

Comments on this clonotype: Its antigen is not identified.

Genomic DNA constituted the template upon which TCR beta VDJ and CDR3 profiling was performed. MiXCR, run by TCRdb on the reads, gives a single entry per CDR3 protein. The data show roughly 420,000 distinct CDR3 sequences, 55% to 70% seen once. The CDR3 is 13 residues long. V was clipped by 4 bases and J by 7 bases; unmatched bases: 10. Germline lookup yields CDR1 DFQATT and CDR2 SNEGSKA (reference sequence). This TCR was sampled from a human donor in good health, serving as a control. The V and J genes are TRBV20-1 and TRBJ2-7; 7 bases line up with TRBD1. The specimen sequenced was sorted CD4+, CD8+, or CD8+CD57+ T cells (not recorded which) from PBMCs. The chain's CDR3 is CSAKGQGVTEQYF. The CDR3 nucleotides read TGCAGTGCTAAGGGTCAGGGGGTCACTGAGCAGTACTTC.